One sample yielded the 16 T cell receptor beta chains listed below, sequenced in a study of naive and memory T cell subsets. Amplification of ligated cDNA took four PCR rounds with SP2 and nested alpha and beta constant primers. TCRdb passed the 5' RACE reads through MiXCR, listing each CDR3 protein once. The sample records tens of thousands of distinct CDR3 sequences, approximately 8% being singletons. The library had UMIs added by 3' ligation of an oligonucleotide to TCR cDNA. The receptors originated from a female donor in good health.

The V call is TRBV5-1, the J call TRBJ2-6, with TRBD1 matching over 8 bases. The V and J ends lost 7 bases and 3 bases, in that order; junction bases with no gene match: 6. Germline assignment: CDR1 SGHRS and CDR2 YFSETQ. The CDR3 runs 15 residues. CDR3 protein: CASSDRADGANVLTF. Written as DNA, the CDR3 is TGCGCCAGCTCGGACAGGGCGGATGGGGCCAACGTCCTGACTTTC.

V gene TRBV6-5 combines with J gene TRBJ2-2; weak D call: TRBD1 (5 bases). This CDR3 is built from 17 residues. Germline V CDR1 and CDR2: MNHEY, SVGAGI. V was clipped by 2 bases and J by 1 base, with 14 bases between them. The CDR3 sequence is CASSYISGQGNTGELFF. The CDR3 DNA reads as TGTGCCAGCAGTTACATCTCGGGTCAGGGGAACACCGGGGAGCTGTTTTTT.

This clonotype showed up many times. The chain couples TRBV12-3 or TRBV12-4 to TRBJ1-2; 8 bases are shared with TRBD1. The CDR3 contains 15 residues. With 6 bases clipped from V and 2 bases from J, the junction kept 8 bases outside the gene matches. CDR3 nucleotide sequence: TGTGCCAGCAGACACGGACAGGGCGGGAACTATGGCTACACCTTC. It is translated as CASRHGQGGNYGYTF.

This chain connects TRBV19 to TRBJ1-2; 9 nucleotides agree with TRBD1. The CDR3 covers 15 residues. The ends lost 4 bases at V and 5 bases at J; junction bases unmatched: 8. Germline lookup yields CDR1 LNHDA and CDR2 SQIVND (reference sequence). The CDR3 sequence is CASSTPDRGGYGYTF. The CDR3, as DNA: TGTGCCAGTAGTACTCCGGACAGGGGAGGATATGGCTACACCTTC.

The chain recombines TRBV7-2 with TRBJ1-4, with D possibly TRBD1 on 6 matching bases. Germline V gene lookup returns CDR1 SGHTA and CDR2 FQGNSA. The CDR3 has 14 amino acids. Trimming stripped 5 bases from V and 6 bases from J, with 13 bases between. The CDR3 spells CASSLRGGHEKLFF. The CDR3, as DNA: TGTGCCAGCAGCCTGAGGGGGGGACATGAAAAACTGTTTTTT.

This chain links TRBV7-2 with TRBJ2-1; 9 nucleotides agree with TRBD2. The J segment lost 9 bases and the V segment lost 6 bases, leaving 9 bases of the junction unmatched. CDR1 is SGHTA, CDR2 FQGNSA, per germline. The CDR3 extends over 14 amino acids. CDR3 coding DNA: TGTGCCAGCAGTTACGGGCGGGAGGGCCTTGAGCAGTTCTTC. It specifies CASSYGREGLEQFF.

V is TRBV28 and J is TRBJ2-3; TRBD2 matches at 15 bases. The CDR3 is 20 amino acids. V trimming: 5 bases; J trimming: 1 base; junction bases outside the gene matches: 13. CDR1 is MDHEN and CDR2 is SYDVKM in the germline V gene. CDR3 region: CASSPTPGTSGGLGTDTQYF. CDR3 DNA sequence: TGTGCCAGCAGTCCCACCCCTGGGACTAGCGGGGGGCTGGGCACAGATACGCAGTATTTT.

This clonotype occurred many times. V and J are TRBV29-1 and TRBJ1-1; the match to TRBD1 covers 10 bases. The V gene end was trimmed by 2 bases and the J gene end by 5 bases; junction bases not matched to a gene: 2. This CDR3 region has 13 residues. CDR1 and CDR2 from the germline V gene are SQVTM and ANQGSEA. CDR3 sequence: CSVERDRGTEAFF. For the CDR3, the DNA is TGCAGCGTTGAAAGGGACAGGGGAACTGAAGCTTTCTTT.

This clonotype was seen a handful of times. The V call is TRBV27, the J call TRBJ2-1; TRBD2 might be the D (5 bases). The CDR3 spans 16 residues. Germline V gene data show CDR1 as MNHEY and CDR2 as SMNVEV (reference sequence). The V end lost 4 bases, the J end lost 0 bases, and 13 bases lay between the germline ends. The CDR3 sequence: CASSSLTKTSYNEQFF. The DNA for the CDR3 is TGTGCCAGCAGTTCCCTGACTAAAACCTCCTACAATGAGCAGTTCTTC.

J is TRBJ2-7 and V is TRBV27; D unclear. In germline, CDR1 is MNHEY, CDR2 SMNVEV (reference sequence). This CDR3 has 16 amino acids. The V end lost 2 bases, the J end lost 2 bases, and 16 bases lay between the germline ends. The CDR3 coding sequence is TGTGCCAGCAGTTTAGATTCGCCCGGAACAGCCTACGAGCAGTACTTC. Its translation: CASSLDSPGTAYEQYF.

This clonotype appeared a few times. The CDR3 spells CASTTVQETQYF. The CDR3 nucleotides read TGTGCCAGCACGACAGTCCAAGAGACCCAGTACTTC. The chain has TRBV28 and TRBJ2-5, with D possibly matching TRBD1 (5 bases). The germline V gene has CDR1 MDHEN and CDR2 SYDVKM. The CDR3 spans 12 residues. V was clipped by 7 bases and J by 1 base, with 7 bases between them.

This clonotype was detected many times. The V and J genes are TRBV28 and TRBJ1-6; D perhaps matches TRBD1 (5 bases). The germline V and J ends were trimmed by 5 bases and 1 base, with 24 bases remaining between them. This CDR3 region has 20 residues. CDR1 and CDR2 from the germline V gene are MDHEN and SYDVKM. The CDR3, as DNA: TGTGCCAGCAGTCGCAGCGAGGTGGCGGGGCGACGGTCCTATAATTCACCCCTCCACTTT. Amino acid sequence: CASSRSEVAGRRSYNSPLHF.

Many counts were recorded for this clonotype. The V gene is TRBV19, the J gene TRBJ1-1; D is unclear. The CDR3 covers 12 residues. The ends were cut back, 6 bases at V and 2 bases at J, with 7 bases in the middle. The germline V gene has CDR1 LNHDA and CDR2 SQIVND (reference sequence). Here the CDR3 DNA reads TGTGCCAGTAGCCCATCAAACACTGAAGCTTTCTTT. It is translated as CASSPSNTEAFF.

This clonotype was seen a few times. The chain couples TRBV7-9 to TRBJ2-1, with TRBD2 matching 16 bases. CDR1 SEHNR and CDR2 FQNEAQ come from the germline V gene (reference sequence). V shed 5 bases, J shed 4 bases, and the junction held 5 bases outside the gene matches. The CDR3 runs 17 residues. The CDR3 bases are TGTGCCAGCAGCCTGGGACTAGCGGGAGGGACTTACAATGAGCAGTTCTTC. This sequence encodes CASSLGLAGGTYNEQFF.

A few counts support this clonotype. The gene calls are TRBV5-1 and TRBJ2-3; 11 bases are a match to TRBD2. J lost 2 bases, V lost 4 bases, and 6 bases had no gene match. The CDR3 is 16 residues long. Germline V CDR1 and CDR2: SGHRS, YFSETQ. CDR3 nucleotide sequence: TGCGCCAGCAGCCCGCTAGCGGGAGGATCCACAGATACGCAGTATTTT. Protein product: CASSPLAGGSTDTQYF.

The chain uses TRBV2 and TRBJ2-1; 8 bases are a match to TRBD2. Germline V CDR1 and CDR2: SNHLY, FYNNEI. This CDR3 has 15 residues. Losses at the gene ends were 6 bases for V and 8 bases for J; bases not matched to a gene: 12. CDR3 protein: CASSLGTRVMDEQFF. DNA for the CDR3: TGTGCCAGCAGCCTAGGGACTAGAGTTATGGATGAGCAGTTCTTC.